These 17 T cell receptor beta chains were all obtained from the same sample, sequenced in a study of PD-1 blockade in classical Hodgkin lymphoma. Time point indicated: newly diagnosed, previously untreated cHL patient sample. Applied to thawed PBMCs, magnetic negative selection was the method used to isolate CD8+ T cells. The repertoire was sequenced with immunoSEQ multiplex PCR; TCRdb's copy has only in-frame clones and lacks some. The sample has thousands of clones, 75% to 95% seen once; the top ten hold over 7.5%. Sequencing was performed on CD8+ T cells from blood. The receptors derive from a human donor with classical Hodgkin lymphoma.

The table lists this clone with a count of one. The chain employs TRBV5-1 and TRBJ2-4; D remains ambiguous. CDR1 SGHRS and CDR2 YFSETQ come from the germline V gene. CDR3 length: 13 residues. Trimming took 0 bases from V and 8 from J, leaving 9 bases between them. The CDR3 here is CASSLELLDIQYF. Here the CDR3 DNA reads TGCGCCAGCAGCTTGGAGCTGTTAGACATTCAGTACTTC.

V is TRBV27 and J is TRBJ2-5; D is unclear. Looked up from germline, CDR1 is MNHEY and CDR2 is SMNVEV (reference sequence). V shed 5 bases and J shed 4 bases, with 20 bases lying between them. CDR3 length equals 16 residues. In DNA, the CDR3 is TGTGCCAGCAGTCCTTTCGGGCTTGCGCGGTTAGAGACCCAGTACTTC. It translates to CASSPFGLARLETQYF.

V is TRBV11-2 and J is TRBJ2-1; possible D gene TRBD1, 8 bases. CDR3 length: 14 residues. Per germline, CDR1 SGHAT and CDR2 FQNNGV. The V end was cut by 5 bases, the J end by 5 bases, with 13 bases between. The chain's CDR3 is CASSPTGGDNEQFF. The CDR3 region has the DNA TGTGCCAGCAGCCCAACAGGGGGGGACAATGAGCAGTTCTTC.

The chain has TRBV2 and TRBJ2-7; weak D call: TRBD2 (6 bases). Germline lookup yields CDR1 SNHLY and CDR2 FYNNEI. CDR3 size: 16 residues. V lost 2 bases to trimming and J lost 3 bases, with 17 bases between them. The CDR3 bases are TGTGCCAGCAGTGAACTCGGGTCGGGAGCTTACTACGAGCAGTACTTC. Translation: CASSELGSGAYYEQYF.

J is TRBJ1-5 and V is TRBV7-6; D is possibly TRBD1 (6 bases). Germline values: CDR1 SGHVS, CDR2 FNYEAQ. This CDR3 has 20 amino acids. Trimming pared 3 bases from V and 2 bases from J, leaving 26 bases between. CDR3 DNA sequence: TGTGCCAGCAGCTTGAATCATGCGGGATTTGACAGGATGGGCAATCAGCCCCAGCATTTT. Amino acids: CASSLNHAGFDRMGNQPQHF.

V gene TRBV19 combines with J gene TRBJ1-3; 8 bases agree with TRBD1. CDR3 length equals 16 residues. V lost 5 bases to trimming and J lost 0 bases; unmatched junction nucleotides: 6. In germline, CDR1 is LNHDA, CDR2 SQIVND (reference sequence). CDR3 coding DNA: TGTGCCAGTAGTGTCAGGGGGCCCAACTCTGGAAACACCATATATTTT. Translated, it gives CASSVRGPNSGNTIYF.

The chain employs TRBV19 and TRBJ2-1; D is perhaps TRBD2 (5 bases). The ends were cut back, 7 bases at V and 7 bases at J, with 14 bases in the middle. CDR1 is LNHDA and CDR2 is SQIVND in the germline V gene (reference sequence). This CDR3 region has 13 residues. For the CDR3, the DNA is TGTGCCAGTACCCCAACGGGGTGGAATGAGCAGTTCTTC. This gives the protein CASTPTGWNEQFF.

The rearrangement joins TRBV10-3 to TRBJ2-2; D perhaps matches TRBD2 (6 bases). With 10 bases removed from V and 4 bases from J, the gap between germline ends came to 16 bases. CDR3 length: 14 residues. Germline V gene data show CDR1 as ENHRY and CDR2 as SYGVKD. The CDR3 bases are TGTGCCACCTGGGACTCCTCAGGCACCGGGGAGCTGTTTTTT. Translated, it gives CATWDSSGTGELFF.

This chain connects TRBV7-9 to TRBJ1-2; D call uncertain. The CDR3 spans 13 residues. V lost 3 bases to trimming and J lost 2 bases, with 7 bases between them. Germline CDR1 reads SEHNR; CDR2 reads FQNEAQ (reference sequence). The DNA of the CDR3 is TGTGCCAGCAGCTTGACACTCAACTATGGCTACACCTTC. It codes for CASSLTLNYGYTF.

V usage is TRBV29-1 and J usage is TRBJ2-7, with 7 bases identical to TRBD1. Germline CDR1 SQVTM, CDR2 ANQGSEA. The CDR3 has 13 amino acids. V lost 4 bases and J lost 3; bases outside the gene matches: 6. CDR3 region: CSVASQGVYEQYF. The CDR3, as DNA: TGCAGCGTTGCTAGCCAGGGGGTCTACGAGCAGTACTTC.

The J gene is TRBJ1-1, the V gene TRBV2; the D is unclear. Germline CDR1 and CDR2: SNHLY and FYNNEI. CDR3 length: 15 residues. Trimming cost V 0 bases and J 5 bases, with 13 bases left between them. CDR3 region: CASSEAQREWTEAFF. CDR3 sequence (DNA): TGTGCCAGCAGTGAAGCGCAGAGGGAATGGACTGAAGCTTTCTTT. Full variable domain (rest looked up from reference TRBV2 and TRBJ1-1): EPEVTQTPSHQVTQMGQEVILRCVPISNHLYFYWYRQILGQKVEFLVSFYNNEISEKSEIFDDQFSVERPDGSNFTLKIRSTKLEDSAMYFCASSEAQREWTEAFFGQGTRLTVV.

The V call is TRBV7-9, the J call TRBJ2-7; a possible D gene is TRBD1 (5 bases). The CDR3 is 13 residues long. Germline V gene lookup returns CDR1 SEHNR and CDR2 FQNEAQ (reference sequence). V gave up 1 base and J gave up 6 bases, with 10 bases separating them. CDR3 DNA: TGTGCCAGCAGCTTAGAGTGGACATCCGAGCAGTACTTC. It yields the protein CASSLEWTSEQYF.

V and J are TRBV4-3 and TRBJ1-1, with 7 bases identical to TRBD1. The CDR3 loop spans 15 amino acids. Germline V gives CDR1 LGHNA, CDR2 YSLEER. Unmatched junction bases numbered 4, after V lost 0 bases and J lost 3 bases. Here the CDR3 DNA reads TGCGCCAGCAGCCAAGAACGACAGGGAGACACTGAAGCTTTCTTT. Residues: CASSQERQGDTEAFF.

A word on this clone: The conserved final phenylalanine or tryptophan is absent from the CDR3, which likely points to a read error. No DNA is shown, since the ends of the CDR3 on it are uncertain; the CDR3 is the one TCRdb lists. The chain combines TRBV21-1 with TRBJ2-7. TRBV21-1 is assigned pseudogene status. The CDR3 is 16 amino acids long, termini counted. The CDR3 is CASSKMEGEISYEQYL.

The chain carries TRBV6-5 and TRBJ2-1; TRBD2 aligns across 12 bases. Trimming removed 0 bases from V and 7 bases from J; junction bases left unmatched: 1. This CDR3 spans 15 amino acids. Per the germline V gene, CDR1 is MNHEY and CDR2 is SVGAGI. DNA for the CDR3: TGTGCCAGCAGTTACTCCGGGACTAGCGGGAATGAGCAGTTCTTC. Translation: CASSYSGTSGNEQFF.

Details on this clone: The sample has other DNA sequences that encode this CDR3 too. This chain joins TRBV6-1 and TRBJ2-7; D may be TRBD1 (5 bases). Germline-derived CDR1 and CDR2 are MNHNS and SASEGT. Deletions cut 3 bases from V and 0 bases from J, with 6 bases between. CDR3 length equals 13 residues. The DNA for the CDR3 is TGTGCCAGCAGTGACGACAGCTCCTACGAGCAGTACTTC. This gives the protein CASSDDSSYEQYF.

The chain employs TRBV14 and TRBJ1-5; D not resolved. Trimming shortened V by 0 bases and J by 7 bases, and 13 bases separated the two germline ends. The CDR3 length is 15 residues. The germline gives CDR1 SGHDN, CDR2 FVKESK. This chain's CDR3 is CASSQDRRILQPQHF. Written as DNA, the CDR3 is TGTGCCAGCAGCCAAGATCGAAGGATTCTCCAGCCCCAGCATTTT.